These 19 T cell receptor beta chains share one sample of origin, sequenced in a study of T cell responses to AZD1222 COVID-19 vaccine. Method: immunoSEQ multiplex PCR; TCRdb's copy keeps in-frame clones and lacks some. Of about 100,000 clones listed, nearly 90% are singletons. Source: peripheral blood, taken on day 0 of AZD1222 vaccination. Source of these receptors: an adult in good health.

The chain links TRBV12-5 to TRBJ2-1, with 7 bases aligning to TRBD2. Trimming took 6 bases from V and 8 from J; bases not matched to a gene: 13. The length of the CDR3 is 15 residues. Looked up from germline, CDR1 is LGHNT and CDR2 is FRNRAP. As DNA, the CDR3 is TGTGCTAGTGGAACAAGCGGGAAACGGTTCGATGAGCAGTTCTTC. As protein: CASGTSGKRFDEQFF.

The chain uses TRBV6-5 and TRBJ2-1; D gene unclear. The V and J ends lost 2 bases and 6 bases respectively, with 8 bases between them. Germline V gene data show CDR1 as MNHEY and CDR2 as SVGAGI. The CDR3 contains 13 residues. The CDR3 nucleotides read TGTGCCAGCAGTTACGGTATGGGCAATGAGCAGTTCTTC. Its translation: CASSYGMGNEQFF.

This chain joins TRBV3-1 (or the pseudogene TRBV3-2) and TRBJ1-3; D remains ambiguous. Per germline, CDR1 LGHDT and CDR2 YNNKEL (reference sequence). This CDR3 comprises 18 residues. Trimming shortened V by 0 bases and J by 4 bases, and 19 bases separated the two germline ends. CDR3 residues: CASSQDLAPGLKGNTIYF. The CDR3 bases are TGTGCCAGCAGCCAAGATCTTGCCCCCGGGCTAAAAGGAAACACCATATATTTT.

The chain combines TRBV6-5 with TRBJ2-5; D is unclear. CDR1 is MNHEY and CDR2 is SVGAGI in the germline V gene. The CDR3 sequence is 12 residues long. V gave up 6 bases and J gave up 5 bases, with 10 bases separating them. CDR3 coding DNA: TGTGCCAGCAGGGGCCCGATGGAGACCCAGTACTTC. Translating gives CASRGPMETQYF.

This clone was seen ten or more times. This chain connects TRBV4-2 to TRBJ1-2, with D perhaps TRBD1 (6 bases). There are 16 residues in the CDR3. With 0 bases removed from V and 4 bases from J, the gap between germline ends came to 15 bases. The germline CDR1 and CDR2 sequences are LGHNA and YNFKEQ. Here the CDR3 reads CASSQERGGFSYGYTF. The CDR3 coding sequence is TGTGCCAGCAGCCAAGAGAGAGGGGGTTTTTCCTATGGCTACACCTTC.

Only one count was recorded for this clone. The chain recombines TRBV12-5 with TRBJ2-3; D possibly matches TRBD1 or TRBD2 (6 bases each). The V gene's germline CDR1 is LGHNT and CDR2 FRNRAP. This CDR3 has 15 residues. Trimming cost V 0 bases and J 4 bases, with 11 bases left between them. The CDR3 sequence: CASGLVTGAADTQYF. CDR3 nucleotides: TGTGCTAGTGGTTTGGTAACGGGGGCAGCAGATACGCAGTATTTT.

This clone was seen just once. This rearrangement joins TRBV7-9 to TRBJ1-1; 8 bases line up with TRBD1. The V segment lost 5 bases and the J segment 3 bases; nucleotides outside the gene matches: 8. The CDR3 is 15 residues long. Germline loops: CDR1 SEHNR, CDR2 FQNEAQ (reference sequence). CDR3 region: CASSPPGQGHTEAFF. CDR3 in DNA: TGTGCCAGCAGCCCCCCCGGACAGGGTCACACTGAAGCTTTCTTT.

Here the CDR3 reads CASSPRTSDEQFF. CDR3 nucleotides: TGTGCCAGCAGCCCCCGGACTAGCGATGAGCAGTTCTTC. The genes are TRBV5-4 and TRBJ2-1; 9 bases match TRBD2. CDR1 SGHNT and CDR2 YYREEE come from the germline V gene (reference sequence). V shed 4 bases, J shed 8 bases, and the junction held 4 bases outside the gene matches. CDR3 size: 13 residues.

The gene calls are TRBV2 and TRBJ2-1; the D gene is possibly TRBD2 (6 bases). Germline CDR1 SNHLY, CDR2 FYNNEI. This CDR3 is 14 amino acids long. V lost 10 bases and J lost 9, with 22 bases in between. The CDR3 bases are TGTGCCACCAAAAAGACTAGTAGCAATGGTGAGCAGTTCTTC. Its translation is CATKKTSSNGEQFF.

The CDR3 reads CATSLPPGLAAYNEQFF. The CDR3, as DNA: TGTGCCACCAGCCTTCCGCCGGGACTAGCGGCTTACAATGAGCAGTTCTTC. The chain couples TRBV15 to TRBJ2-1; 11 nucleotides line up with TRBD2. Germline loops: CDR1 LNHNV, CDR2 YYDKDF (reference sequence). The CDR3 loop spans 17 amino acids. With 5 bases clipped from V and 4 bases from J, the junction kept 10 bases outside the gene matches. Combining the CDR3 with reference TRBV15 and TRBJ2-1 gives the whole variable domain DAMVIQNPRYQVTQFGKPVTLSCSQTLNHNVMYWYQQKSSQAPKLLFHYYDKDFNNEADTPDNFQSRRPNTSFCFLDIRSPGLGDTAMYLCATSLPPGLAAYNEQFFGPGTRLTVL.

V gene TRBV19 combines with J gene TRBJ1-1; unclear D gene. V was cut by 2 bases and J by 8 bases, with 15 bases left in between. CDR3 length equals 14 residues. Germline V gene sequence: CDR1 LNHDA, CDR2 SQIVND (reference sequence). CDR3 residues: CASSIRREFGEAFF. Written as DNA, the CDR3 is TGTGCCAGTAGTATACGGCGGGAGTTCGGAGAAGCTTTCTTT.

This sequence joins TRBV12-5 and TRBJ2-3, with D tentatively TRBD2 (5 bases). The germline V gene encodes CDR1 LGHNT and CDR2 FRNRAP. The CDR3 has 16 residues. V was trimmed by 8 bases and J by 2 bases, leaving 20 bases between them. The CDR3 region is CASYDPRTGFTDTQYF. DNA for the CDR3: TGTGCTAGTTACGACCCACGGACTGGATTCACAGATACGCAGTATTTT.

This clone was picked up one time. V gene TRBV2 combines with J gene TRBJ1-2; D is unclear. Deletions cut 6 bases from V and 7 bases from J, with 18 bases between. Germline CDR1 is SNHLY and CDR2 is FYNNEI. The CDR3 is 14 residues long. CDR3 sequence: CASRRQLGEVGYTF. CDR3 coding DNA: TGTGCCAGCAGGAGGCAGCTCGGGGAGGTTGGCTACACCTTC.

This chain connects TRBV4-2 to TRBJ2-3; no definite D call. The ends were cut back, 0 bases at V and 2 bases at J, with 9 bases in the middle. From germline, CDR1 is LGHNA and CDR2 YNFKEQ. This CDR3 region has 15 residues. CDR3 DNA sequence: TGTGCCAGCAGCCAAGATCCAAGCACCACAGATACGCAGTATTTT. Translation: CASSQDPSTTDTQYF.

V and J are TRBV19 and TRBJ2-7, with 8 bases identical to TRBD1. CDR3 size: 15 residues. Germline CDR1 LNHDA, CDR2 SQIVND (reference sequence). Trimming cost V 3 bases and J 4 bases; bases outside gene matches: 8. The DNA of the CDR3 is TGTGCCAGTAGTATCCGGACAGGGTCCGTTTACGAGCAGTACTTC. It translates to CASSIRTGSVYEQYF.

The chain joins TRBV7-9 to TRBJ2-1; D gene unclear. Germline CDR1 and CDR2: SEHNR and FQNEAQ (reference sequence). This CDR3 has 14 residues. Deletions cut 5 bases from V and 8 bases from J, with 16 bases between. Here the CDR3 DNA reads TGTGCCAGCAGCCAGCACTTATCAGCGCATGAGCAGTTCTTC. As protein: CASSQHLSAHEQFF.

On this clone itself: Compared with germline, one end of the junction differs, possibly owing to a read error. The chain joins TRBV18 to TRBJ2-1; 11 nucleotides align to TRBD1. CDR1 KGHSH and CDR2 LQKENI come from the germline V gene. The CDR3 runs to 18 residues. CDR3 in amino acids: CASSPRTGGSFPYNEQFF. CDR3 bases: TGTGCCAGCTCCCCACGGACAGGGGGCTCATTCCCCTACAATGAGCAGTTCTTC. The variable domain in full, with the rest retrieved from reference TRBV18 and TRBJ2-1, is NAGVMQNPRHLVRRRGQEARLRCSPMKGHSHVYWYRQLPEEGLKFMVYLQKENIIDESGMPKERFSAEFPKEGPSILRIQQVVRGDSAAYFCASSPRTGGSFPYNEQFFGPGTRLTVL.

This clone has more than one count but fewer than ten. The chain is built from TRBV25-1 and TRBJ1-1, with no clear D. V lost 3 bases and J 5 bases, leaving 7 bases between the germline ends. CDR1 is MGHDK and CDR2 is SYGVNS in the germline V gene. The CDR3 covers 12 residues. The CDR3 nucleotides are TGTGCCAGCAGTGACGGGTGGACTGAAGCTTTCTTT. Translated: CASSDGWTEAFF.

The count of this clone is one. This sequence joins TRBV7-8 and TRBJ2-1, with D possibly TRBD1 on 7 matching bases. The CDR3 covers 15 residues. Germline values: CDR1 SGHVS, CDR2 FQNEAQ. V was clipped by 5 bases and J by 8 bases, with 19 bases between them. CDR3 sequence reads: CASSPRSGGGHEQFF. The CDR3 DNA reads as TGTGCCAGCAGCCCCCGGTCCGGAGGGGGCCATGAGCAGTTCTTC.